This T cell receptor beta chain came from a study of T cell changes during pregnancy in multiple sclerosis. Libraries were prepared by immunoSEQ multiplex PCR; TCRdb keeps only in-frame clonotypes and omits some of them. The data contain fewer than 40,000 clones, roughly nine tenths of them singletons. The CDR3 runs 15 residues. The germline gives CDR1 SGHKS, CDR2 YYEKEE (reference sequence). Losses at the gene ends were 0 bases for V and 4 bases for J; bases not matched to a gene: 4. The source was CD8+ T cells from peripheral blood mononuclear cells, collected after pregnancy. This TCR was recovered from a female donor with multiple sclerosis, enrolled in a pregnancy study. The rearrangement joins TRBV5-5 to TRBJ1-3, with 7 nucleotides matching TRBD1. CDR3 protein: CASSLGQGDGNTIYF. The CDR3 DNA reads TGTGCCAGCAGCTTGGGACAGGGAGACGGAAACACCATATATTTT.